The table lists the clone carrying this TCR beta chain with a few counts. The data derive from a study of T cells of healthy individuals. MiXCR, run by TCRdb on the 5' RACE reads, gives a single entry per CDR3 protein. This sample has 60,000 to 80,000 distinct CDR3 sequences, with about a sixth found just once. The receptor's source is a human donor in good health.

CDR3 DNA sequence: TGTGCCTGGAGTGTAAGGGGGAACAGGTACACCGGGGAGCTGTTTTTT. This sequence encodes CAWSVRGNRYTGELFF. The chain joins TRBV30 to TRBJ2-2; D perhaps matches TRBD1 (6 bases). Germline loops: CDR1 GTSNPN, CDR2 SVGIG (reference sequence). V lost 0 bases, J lost 3 bases, and 14 bases lay in between. This CDR3 spans 16 amino acids.